This TCR beta chain was profiled in a study of a mutant IDH1 vaccine in newly diagnosed glioma. This clone was picked up a small number of times. Its antigen is still unknown. Some clones are missing from TCRdb's copy, which holds only in-frame ones; the method was immunoSEQ multiplex PCR. The repertoire holds tens of thousands of clones, with 91% as singletons. As for time point: week 5, during vaccination. Vaccination comprised doses that each held 300 ug of mutant IDH1 20-mer peptide, plus topical imiquimod. Donors had new WHO grade 3 or 4 IDH1-mutant, ATRX-lost astrocytomas. Broader study findings: Less than 95% of patients showed vaccine-induced immune responses across multiple MHC alleles.

The CDR3 consists of 17 residues. From germline, CDR1 is MGHRA and CDR2 YSYEKL. Trimming left V 6 bases short and J 3 bases short, with 21 bases between. The chain recombines TRBV4-1 with TRBJ1-3, with D unresolved. The receptor was isolated from a woman aged 45-65 years with glioma. Sequences were derived from PBMCs, sampled from a glioma patient whose treatment included an IDH1 peptide vaccine. In DNA, the CDR3 is TGCGCCAGCAGAAACGTCGAAAATCCGCGAAGTGGAAACACCATATATTTT. It yields the protein CASRNVENPRSGNTIYF.